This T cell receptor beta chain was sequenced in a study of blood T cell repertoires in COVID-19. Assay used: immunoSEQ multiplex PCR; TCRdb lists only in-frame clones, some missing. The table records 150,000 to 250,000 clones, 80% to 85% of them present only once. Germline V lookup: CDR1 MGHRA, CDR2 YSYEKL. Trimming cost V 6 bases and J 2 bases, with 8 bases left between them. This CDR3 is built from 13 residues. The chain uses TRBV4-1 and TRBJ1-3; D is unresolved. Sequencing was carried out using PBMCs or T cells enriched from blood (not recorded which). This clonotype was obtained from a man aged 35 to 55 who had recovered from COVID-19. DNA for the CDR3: TGCGCCAGCAGTCCCGACACTGGAAACACCATATATTTT. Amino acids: CASSPDTGNTIYF.